Below, 18 T cell receptor beta chains from the same sample are listed, as sequenced in a study of long-term antiretroviral therapy in people with HIV. Running of the v3.0 immunoSEQ assay took place at survey level. The protocol was immunoSEQ multiplex PCR, while the TCRdb copy is restricted to in-frame clones and leaves out a portion. The repertoire holds 25,000 to 30,000 clones, with around four fifths as singletons. Material: unsorted PBMCs, obtained 2.7 to 2.9 years after starting antiretroviral therapy. The source is a man aged 30 to 45 with HIV.

This rearrangement joins TRBV29-1 to TRBJ1-1; D is uncertain. Trimming shortened V by 2 bases and J by 7 bases, and 8 bases separated the two germline ends. Germline assignment: CDR1 SQVTM and CDR2 ANQGSEA. The CDR3 contains 11 residues. The CDR3 loop reads CSVELVREAFF. CDR3 bases: TGCAGCGTTGAACTGGTGCGTGAAGCTTTCTTT.

The chain recombines TRBV7-2 with TRBJ2-6; D remains ambiguous. The germline V gene has CDR1 SGHTA and CDR2 FQGNSA. The CDR3 spans 15 residues. The ends were cut back, 5 bases at V and 0 bases at J, with 8 bases in the middle. The CDR3 region has the DNA TGTGCCAGCAGCCCCGCCCGCTCTGGGGCCAACGTCCTGACTTTC. Translated: CASSPARSGANVLTF.

This clone appeared a few times. V and J are TRBV11-2 and TRBJ1-2; TRBD1 might be the D (6 bases). The CDR3 runs 16 residues. The germline V and J ends were trimmed by 1 base and 6 bases, with 18 bases remaining between them. Germline V gene data show CDR1 as SGHAT and CDR2 as FQNNGV. The CDR3, as DNA: TGTGCCAGCAGCTTAGTAGGGTCAGGGGTTCGGAATGGCTACACCTTC. Its protein product is CASSLVGSGVRNGYTF.

V and J are TRBV13 and TRBJ2-7, with D tentatively TRBD1 or TRBD2 (6 bases each). The V end was cut by 6 bases, the J end by 3 bases, with 12 bases between. Germline CDR1 is PRHDT and CDR2 is FYEKMQ (reference sequence). This CDR3 is built from 13 residues. CDR3: CASRKQGGYEQYF. As DNA, the CDR3 is TGTGCCAGCAGGAAACAGGGAGGCTACGAGCAGTACTTC.

The chain employs TRBV4-3 and TRBJ2-7; D may correspond to TRBD1 or TRBD2 (6 bases each). Germline V gene data show CDR1 as LGHNA and CDR2 as YSLEER. The CDR3 has 16 amino acids. V lost 4 bases and J 7 bases, leaving 23 bases between the germline ends. This chain's CDR3 is CASSRGAAVQGGEQYF. The CDR3 nucleotides are TGCGCCAGCAGCCGCGGGGCAGCGGTTCAAGGGGGTGAGCAGTACTTC.

The gene calls are TRBV19 and TRBJ2-7, with D hard to call. The germline V and J ends were trimmed by 3 bases and 3 bases, with 9 bases remaining between them. The CDR3 covers 13 residues. CDR1 and CDR2 from the germline V gene are LNHDA and SQIVND (reference sequence). DNA of the CDR3: TGTGCCAGTAGTATTGATGACGGCTACGAGCAGTACTTC. Residues: CASSIDDGYEQYF.

The V call is TRBV5-1, the J call TRBJ2-2; D call uncertain. The V gene lost 0 bases and the J gene lost 4 bases, with 7 bases spanning the gap. CDR3 length: 14 amino acids. Per germline, CDR1 SGHRS and CDR2 YFSETQ. DNA of the CDR3: TGCGCCAGCAGCTTGGGGATGCCCACCGGGGAGCTGTTTTTT. Translating it yields CASSLGMPTGELFF. The full variable domain, in which reference TRBV5-1 and TRBJ2-2 provide the parts outside the CDR3, is KAGVTQTPRYLIKTRGQQVTLSCSPISGHRSVSWYQQTPGQGLQFLFEYFSETQRNKGNFPGRFSGRQFSNSRSEMNVSTLELGDSALYLCASSLGMPTGELFFGEGSRLTVL.

The chain is built from TRBV12-5 and TRBJ2-1; 11 nucleotides agree with TRBD1. The CDR3 extends over 16 amino acids. CDR1 LGHNT and CDR2 FRNRAP come from the germline V gene. With 7 bases clipped from V and 3 bases from J, the junction kept 8 bases outside the gene matches. The CDR3 nucleotides read TGTGCTAGTGCCCTTTCCGGGACAGGGGGCTACAATGAGCAGTTCTTC. Its translation is CASALSGTGGYNEQFF.

The chain couples TRBV15 to TRBJ2-5, with unresolved D. Between the trimmed V and J ends, which lost 1 base and 4 bases, there was a span of 4 bases. CDR1 is LNHNV, CDR2 YYDKDF, per germline (reference sequence). This CDR3 is built from 12 residues. This chain's CDR3 is CATSRGSETQYF. The CDR3 bases are TGTGCCACCAGCAGAGGATCAGAGACCCAGTACTTC.

The chain links TRBV7-9 to TRBJ2-3; a weak D match, TRBD2 (5 bases). This CDR3 is built from 14 residues. CDR1 is SEHNR and CDR2 is FQNEAQ in the germline V gene (reference sequence). V lost 5 bases, J lost 5 bases, and 14 bases lay in between. DNA of the CDR3: TGTGCCAGCAGCGCGAGGGCTATATTAGATACGCAGTATTTT. Protein sequence: CASSARAILDTQYF.

The chain has TRBV5-1 and TRBJ1-6; 7 nucleotides line up with TRBD1. The CDR3 runs to 15 residues. J was trimmed by 7 bases and V by 2 bases; bases with no gene match: 6. Germline loops: CDR1 SGHRS, CDR2 YFSETQ. The DNA for the CDR3 is TGCGCCAGCAGCTTCCAACAGGGGAGGAATTCACCCCTCCACTTT. This codes for CASSFQQGRNSPLHF.

The chain recombines TRBV19 with TRBJ2-1, with D perhaps TRBD1 or TRBD2 (6 bases each). V lost 6 bases to trimming and J lost 4 bases, with 19 bases between them. The CDR3 totals 16 residues. Germline V CDR1 and CDR2: LNHDA, SQIVND (reference sequence). DNA for the CDR3: TGTGCCAGTAGAGATTCATGGGGGGCGGGTTACAATGAGCAGTTCTTC. This sequence encodes CASRDSWGAGYNEQFF.

The V call is TRBV15, the J call TRBJ2-3; 13 nucleotides align to TRBD2. Germline loops: CDR1 LNHNV, CDR2 YYDKDF (reference sequence). CDR3 length: 16 amino acids. V dropped 5 bases and J dropped 4; count of bases not matched to a gene: 6. CDR3: CATSGRLAGGADTQYF. Written as DNA, the CDR3 is TGTGCCACCAGCGGCCGACTAGCGGGAGGCGCAGATACGCAGTATTTT.

This chain links TRBV7-6 with TRBJ2-3; D gene ambiguous. The ends were cut back, 5 bases at V and 4 bases at J, with 13 bases in the middle. CDR3 length: 14 amino acids. Germline lookup yields CDR1 SGHVS and CDR2 FNYEAQ. The CDR3 bases are TGTGCCAGCAGCCCGTCTCTGGTCCCAGATACGCAGTATTTT. It specifies CASSPSLVPDTQYF.

In DNA, the CDR3 is TGTGCCAGCAGTTTGGAGGGGAGCTCCTACGAGCAGTACTTC. Its protein is CASSLEGSSYEQYF. V and J are TRBV27 and TRBJ2-7; maybe TRBD2 (6 bases). The CDR3 contains 14 residues. V was cut by 3 bases and J by 0 bases, with 9 bases left in between. Per the germline V gene, CDR1 is MNHEY and CDR2 is SMNVEV (reference sequence).

This chain connects TRBV28 to TRBJ1-5; D is unresolved. The CDR3 has 11 amino acids. The ends were cut back, 3 bases at V and 7 bases at J, with 4 bases in the middle. Germline CDR1 reads MDHEN; CDR2 reads SYDVKM. The chain's CDR3 is CASSLGQPQHF. The CDR3 coding sequence is TGTGCCAGCAGTTTGGGGCAGCCCCAGCATTTT.

The rearrangement joins TRBV7-2 to TRBJ2-3; maybe TRBD2 (7 bases). V shed 5 bases and J shed 4 bases, with 19 bases lying between them. CDR1 is SGHTA, CDR2 FQGNSA, per germline. The CDR3 spans 16 residues. The chain's CDR3 is CASSLSRGAGSDTQYF. CDR3 coding DNA: TGTGCCAGCAGCCTTAGTCGGGGGGCGGGTTCAGATACGCAGTATTTT.

V is TRBV25-1 and J is TRBJ2-1; 7 bases agree with TRBD2. The CDR3 consists of 11 residues. Germline V gene lookup returns CDR1 MGHDK and CDR2 SYGVNS. J lost 13 bases, V lost 4 bases, and 4 bases had no gene match. The CDR3 region has the DNA TGTGCCAGCAGTGGCGGGGGTCTCCAGTTCTTC. Its translation is CASSGGGLQFF.